Sequencing of this TCR beta chain was carried out in a study of T cell changes during pregnancy in multiple sclerosis. Profiled with immunoSEQ multiplex PCR; TCRdb holds only in-frame clones, not every one. The data contain about 39,000 clones, 93% of them singletons. The CDR3 is 13 amino acids. Germline CDR1 reads LNHNV; CDR2 reads YYDKDF (reference sequence). The V end lost 2 bases, the J end lost 7 bases, and 12 bases lay between the germline ends. This clone was counted a few times. Here the sequenced sample was CD4+ T cells from peripheral blood mononuclear cells, taken in the first trimester of pregnancy. The chain recombines TRBV15 with TRBJ2-7, with D possibly matching TRBD2 (5 bases). This receptor was identified in a female donor with multiple sclerosis, enrolled in a pregnancy study. CDR3 region: CATSRPRVGEQYF. The CDR3 nucleotides are TGTGCCACCAGCAGACCGAGGGTGGGGGAGCAGTACTTC.